The present T cell receptor (beta chain) was sequenced within a study of T cells in Graves' hyperthyroidism and ophthalmopathy. Findings and limits, study-wide: Progression to ophthalmopathy was predicted a median of approximately 6.4 months early. Blood held most thyroid clonotypes expanded above 0.001 frequency.

In the case of this clonotype: What it binds is unknown. Its ends do not fully match the called genes, so a read error is possible.

Germline lookup yields CDR1 SSHAT and CDR2 FNYEAQ (reference sequence). The CDR3 is 14 residues long. The study left out patients who had uncontrolled infection, other autoimmune disease, pregnancy or lactation. The study based diagnoses on clinical symptoms, serum thyroxine and TRAb, thyroid ultrasound and orbital computed tomography. Amplified TCR beta CDR3 regions came from RNA transcripts. First-round RT-PCR targeting the TCR CDR3 was performed with the HTBI primer set. TCRdb re-called the multiplex PCR reads through MiXCR, storing one row per CDR3 protein. The repertoire holds 550,000 to 700,000 distinct CDR3 sequences, with roughly 46% as singletons.

The sequencing sample was made of peripheral blood or thyroid tissue (not recorded which). The genes are TRBV7-7 and TRBJ2-5; 8 bases are shared with TRBD1. The origin of this receptor is an adult woman with Graves' disease, either hyperthyroidism or ophthalmopathy (not recorded which). CDR3 in amino acids: CASSTGQGRKTQYF. As DNA, the CDR3 is TGTGCTAGCAGCACCGGACAGGGTAGGAAGACCCAGTACTTC.